These 21 T cell receptor beta chains came from one sample sequenced in a study of response to subunit inactivated influenza vaccine listed by TCRdb under 2018. The library was produced with RT-PCR. These reads were obtained on an Illumina HiSeq 2500. TCRdb took the public reads, trimmed them with fastp at Q25, ran MiXCR for clone calling and kept in-frame beta chains. Rows are combined by CDR3 protein, so each entry shows the most common genes and DNA. For this sample there are 450,000 to 600,000 distinct CDR3 sequences; roughly 8.2% appear just once. The ten largest account for approximately 12% of the sample. The starting material was PBMCs from blood, obtained less than 30 months after vaccination. These TCRs come from a man aged 45 to 75 who received an inactivated influenza vaccine. Donor details come from another sample of the same person, matched by shared clones.

This clonotype occurred a few times. The chain couples TRBV20-1 to TRBJ1-5; D not resolved. Germline assignment: CDR1 DFQATT and CDR2 SNEGSKA (reference sequence). The CDR3 has 12 amino acids. Trimming took 8 bases from V and 2 from J, leaving 10 bases between them. CDR3 amino acids: CSTVVGNQPQHF. The CDR3 nucleotides are TGCAGTACCGTCGTGGGCAATCAGCCCCAGCATTTT.

This clonotype was seen just once. For the CDR3, the DNA is TGCAGCGTCGGACTGCCGGATCAGCCCCAGCATTTT. This sequence encodes CSVGLPDQPQHF. The V call is TRBV29-1, the J call TRBJ1-5; D gene uncertain. V lost 6 bases to trimming and J lost 5 bases, with 11 bases between them. From germline, CDR1 is SQVTM and CDR2 ANQGSEA. The CDR3 covers 12 residues.

The sample holds a few counts of this clonotype. The CDR3 sequence: CSARASGRGYEQYF. CDR3 DNA: TGCAGTGCTAGAGCTAGCGGGAGGGGCTACGAGCAGTACTTC. The gene calls are TRBV20-1 and TRBJ2-7, with 12 bases matching TRBD2. Trimming took 1 base from V and 3 from J; bases not matched to a gene: 1. The germline V gene encodes CDR1 DFQATT and CDR2 SNEGSKA (reference sequence). The CDR3 totals 14 residues.

This clonotype was picked up many times. The chain employs TRBV5-1 and TRBJ2-1; D uncertain. CDR3 size: 15 residues. Looked up from germline, CDR1 is SGHRS and CDR2 is YFSETQ. The V gene lost 5 bases and the J gene lost 1 base, with 13 bases spanning the gap. DNA of the CDR3: TGCGCCAGCAGACCCCGGTTAGAGTCCTACAATGAGCAGTTCTTC. Its protein is CASRPRLESYNEQFF.

The sample holds many counts of this clonotype. V gene TRBV27 combines with J gene TRBJ2-2; 7 bases agree with TRBD2. Germline lookup yields CDR1 MNHEY and CDR2 SMNVEV (reference sequence). CDR3 length: 16 amino acids. J lost 5 bases, V lost 0 bases, and 6 bases had no gene match. This CDR3 is CASSLSTGGRTGELFF. The CDR3 DNA sequence: TGTGCCAGCAGTTTATCAACGGGAGGAAGGACCGGGGAGCTGTTTTTT.

The chain couples TRBV30 to TRBJ2-7; TRBD2 aligns across 7 bases. V was pared by 3 bases and J by 6 bases, with 5 bases of the junction left unmatched. The CDR3 totals 12 residues. Germline CDR1 is GTSNPN and CDR2 is SVGIG (reference sequence). The CDR3, as DNA: TGTGCCTGGAGGGGAGGGCTAGCCGAGCAGTACTTC. Its translation: CAWRGGLAEQYF.

This clonotype appeared a few times. The chain joins TRBV6-5 to TRBJ2-3, with TRBD1 as a possible D gene (6 bases). The CDR3 totals 14 residues. V gave up 2 bases and J gave up 3 bases, with 9 bases separating them. CDR1 and CDR2 from the germline V gene are MNHEY and SVGAGI. CDR3: CASSYVGATDTQYF. Written as DNA, the CDR3 is TGTGCCAGCAGTTACGTGGGGGCGACAGATACGCAGTATTTT.

The CDR3 sequence: CASSSQGAVDTEAFF. The CDR3 DNA reads as TGCGCCAGCAGCTCTCAGGGGGCGGTGGACACTGAAGCTTTCTTT. The chain employs TRBV5-1 and TRBJ1-1; the match to TRBD1 covers 8 bases. Germline CDR1 reads SGHRS; CDR2 reads YFSETQ. The CDR3 runs to 15 residues. The J segment lost 3 bases and the V segment lost 3 bases, leaving 7 bases of the junction unmatched.

V usage is TRBV5-1 and J usage is TRBJ2-6, with D possibly being TRBD1 or TRBD2 (5 bases each). Per germline, CDR1 SGHRS and CDR2 YFSETQ. The CDR3 is 16 amino acids. The V and J ends lost 0 bases and 0 bases respectively, with 7 bases between them. The DNA of the CDR3 is TGCGCCAGCAGCTTGGTGGGGGACTCTGGGGCCAACGTCCTGACTTTC. Its translation: CASSLVGDSGANVLTF.

This clonotype appeared many times. The chain uses TRBV16 and TRBJ2-7; no clear D. Trimming took off 2 bases at V and 6 bases at J, with 8 bases between the two ends. Per the germline V gene, CDR1 is KGHSY and CDR2 is FQNENV. This CDR3 has 12 residues. The CDR3 here is CASSQGFVEQYF. The DNA of the CDR3 is TGTGCCAGCAGCCAAGGATTTGTCGAGCAGTACTTC.

J is TRBJ2-7 and V is TRBV5-1; the D call may be TRBD1 or TRBD2 (5 bases each). The CDR3 is 14 amino acids. From germline, CDR1 is SGHRS and CDR2 YFSETQ. Trimming took 2 bases from V and 2 from J, leaving 11 bases between them. The CDR3 DNA follows: TGCGCCAGCAGCTTTTCGGGACCGCCCTACGAGCAGTACTTC. Translating it yields CASSFSGPPYEQYF.

This clonotype has only a few counts. The chain combines TRBV9 with TRBJ2-3; 9 nucleotides line up with TRBD2. The CDR3 is 19 residues long. Germline CDR1 and CDR2: SGDLS and YYNGEE. V lost 0 bases to trimming and J lost 2 bases; unmatched junction nucleotides: 13. CDR3 nucleotides: TGTGCCAGCAGCGTAGGTCCGGGACTAGCTCTTCTCAACACAGATACGCAGTATTTT. Translating it yields CASSVGPGLALLNTDTQYF.

This clonotype was seen ten or more times. The chain joins TRBV24-1 to TRBJ2-1, with 7 positions matching TRBD2. Germline CDR1 is KGHDR and CDR2 is SFDVKD. J lost 15 bases, V lost 3 bases, and 7 bases had no gene match. The CDR3 covers 12 residues. Here the CDR3 reads CATSDGRDRVFF. CDR3 in DNA: TGTGCCACCAGTGATGGGAGGGATCGTGTGTTCTTC.

This clonotype showed up many times. This chain connects TRBV6-2 or TRBV6-3 to TRBJ2-4, with 7 bases matching TRBD2. V was pared by 0 bases and J by 9 bases, with 2 bases of the junction left unmatched. The CDR3 covers 13 residues. The germline V gene encodes CDR1 MNHEY and CDR2 SVGEGT. This CDR3 is CASSYSGGFIQYF. In DNA form, the CDR3 reads TGTGCCAGCAGTTACTCGGGGGGGTTCATTCAGTACTTC.

This clonotype showed up just a few times. The J gene is TRBJ1-5, the V gene TRBV20-1, with D possibly being TRBD1 (5 bases). Germline CDR1 is DFQATT and CDR2 is SNEGSKA (reference sequence). V lost 0 bases and J lost 1, with 7 bases in between. CDR3 length: 14 residues. Here the CDR3 reads CSARDRDSNQPQHF. In DNA form, the CDR3 reads TGCAGTGCTAGAGATCGGGACAGCAATCAGCCCCAGCATTTT.

CDR3 loop: CASSLSDYTQETQYF. The CDR3 DNA follows: TGTGCCAGCAGCTTATCGGACTACACACAAGAGACCCAGTACTTC. The chain couples TRBV7-7 to TRBJ2-5, with D tentatively TRBD2 (6 bases). The CDR3 contains 15 residues. Per the germline V gene, CDR1 is SSHAT and CDR2 is FNYEAQ (reference sequence). V lost 2 bases, J lost 2 bases, and 12 bases lay in between. Together with reference TRBV7-7 and TRBJ2-5, the CDR3 gives the full variable domain: GAGVSQSPRYKVTKRGQDVTLRCDPISSHATLYWYQQALGQGPEFLTYFNYEAQPDKSGLPSDRFSAERPEGSISTLTIQRTEQRDSAMYRCASSLSDYTQETQYFGPGTRLLVL.

The CDR3 nucleotides read TGTGCCATCAGCACCACATTTGGAGCAAGGGCCCACACAGATACGCAGTATTTT. Protein product: CAISTTFGARAHTDTQYF. The J gene is TRBJ2-3, the V gene TRBV10-3, with unresolved D. From germline, CDR1 is ENHRY and CDR2 SYGVKD. This CDR3 has 18 residues. Trimming cost V 6 bases and J 2 bases, with 24 bases left between them.

This clonotype was found a few times. The rearrangement joins TRBV29-1 to TRBJ2-5; D is possibly TRBD2 (5 bases). The V end was cut by 6 bases, the J end by 2 bases, with 13 bases between. The V gene's germline CDR1 is SQVTM and CDR2 ANQGSEA. The CDR3 has 13 residues. The CDR3 DNA sequence: TGCAGCGTCGCTGGACTCCCGCAAGAGACCCAGTACTTC. It specifies CSVAGLPQETQYF. Combining the CDR3 with reference TRBV29-1 and TRBJ2-5 gives the whole variable domain SAVISQKPSRDICQRGTSLTIQCQVDSQVTMMFWYRQQPGQSLTLIATANQGSEATYESGFVIDKFPISRPNLTFSTLTVSNMSPEDSSIYLCSVAGLPQETQYFGPGTRLLVL.

The chain joins TRBV6-5 to TRBJ1-1; possible D gene TRBD1, 5 bases. Trimming took off 2 bases at V and 7 bases at J, with 20 bases between the two ends. The CDR3 contains 16 residues. Germline V CDR1 and CDR2: MNHEY, SVGAGI. Here the CDR3 DNA reads TGTGCCAGCAGTTACATCGGAGAGACGGGACCGCATGAAGCTTTCTTT. Translated, it gives CASSYIGETGPHEAFF.

The sample holds many counts of this clonotype. The chain couples TRBV27 to TRBJ1-1, with D maybe TRBD1 (6 bases). The CDR3 has 14 residues. Trimming pared 3 bases from V and 2 bases from J, leaving 10 bases between. Germline V lookup: CDR1 MNHEY, CDR2 SMNVEV (reference sequence). In DNA, the CDR3 is TGTGCCAGCAGTTTGGAGACAGGCAACACTGAAGCTTTCTTT. Translation: CASSLETGNTEAFF.

There are a few counts of this clonotype. The chain links TRBV29-1 to TRBJ1-5; tentatively, D is TRBD1 (6 bases). Trimming cost V 3 bases and J 5 bases, with 11 bases left between them. CDR3 length equals 13 residues. Looked up from germline, CDR1 is SQVTM and CDR2 is ANQGSEA. The CDR3 is CSVEGTQDQPQHF. The CDR3 DNA follows: TGCAGCGTTGAGGGGACACAAGATCAGCCCCAGCATTTT. Filled out from reference TRBV29-1 and TRBJ1-5, the complete variable domain reads SAVISQKPSRDICQRGTSLTIQCQVDSQVTMMFWYRQQPGQSLTLIATANQGSEATYESGFVIDKFPISRPNLTFSTLTVSNMSPEDSSIYLCSVEGTQDQPQHFGDGTRLSIL.